The sample holds a few counts of the clone carrying this T cell receptor (beta chain). The target antigen is unknown. The data derive from a study of OX40 agonist ivuxolimab in advanced cancers. Overall study context: Of the participants, under 50% had some prior anti-PD-1, anti-PD-L1 or anti-CTLA-4 therapy, which was allowed. The study's findings and limits: At doses 0.1 to 3.0 mg/kg, CD4+ and CD8+ clones expanded.

This CDR3 has 13 residues. Germline CDR1 and CDR2: ENHRY and SYGVKD. Deletions cut 7 bases from V and 2 bases from J, with 9 bases between. Using immunoSEQ multiplex PCR, the repertoire was profiled, and TCRdb retains in-frame clones only, with some absent. The profile covers tens of thousands of clones, with 70% to 80% appearing a single time and 2% to 2.5% taken by the ten largest. Exclusion of a patient followed from autoimmune disease history or systemic immunosuppression. The TCR was taken from an adult with an advanced solid tumor such as melanoma, head and neck, liver or kidney cancer. Sequenced material: CD4+ or CD8+ T cells sorted from blood, taken in a trial of the OX40 agonist ivuxolimab. The V gene is TRBV10-3, the J gene TRBJ1-3, with D possibly matching TRBD1 (5 bases). The CDR3 DNA sequence: TGTGCCATCACCGGAGGGGCTGGAAACACCATATATTTT. Encoded protein: CAITGGAGNTIYF.